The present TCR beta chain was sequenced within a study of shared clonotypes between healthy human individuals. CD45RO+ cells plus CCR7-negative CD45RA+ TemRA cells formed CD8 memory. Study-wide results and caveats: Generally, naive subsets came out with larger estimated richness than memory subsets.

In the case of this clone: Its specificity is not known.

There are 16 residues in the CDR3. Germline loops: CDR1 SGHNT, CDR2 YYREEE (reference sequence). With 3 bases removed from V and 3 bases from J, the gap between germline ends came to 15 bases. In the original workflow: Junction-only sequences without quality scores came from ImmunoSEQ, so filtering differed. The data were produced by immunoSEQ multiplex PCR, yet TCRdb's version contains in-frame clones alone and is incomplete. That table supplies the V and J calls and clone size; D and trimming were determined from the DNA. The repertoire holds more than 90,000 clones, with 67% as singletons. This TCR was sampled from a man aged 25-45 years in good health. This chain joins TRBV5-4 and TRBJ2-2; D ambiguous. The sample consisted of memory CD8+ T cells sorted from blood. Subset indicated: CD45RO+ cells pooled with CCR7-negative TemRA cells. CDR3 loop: CASSSWSLGYTGELFF. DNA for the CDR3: TGTGCCAGCAGCTCTTGGTCCCTGGGGTACACCGGGGAGCTGTTTTTT.